The clone carrying this T cell receptor beta chain was recorded once. One junction end disagrees with the germline gene, perhaps due to a read error. This record belongs to a study of T cells after yellow fever vaccination. For TCR, cDNA came from 5'RACE template switching, which added a universal primer site and UMIs. One entry per CDR3 protein results from TCRdb running MiXCR on the 5' RACE reads. The table has about 63,000 distinct CDR3 sequences, 6.5% to 8% seen once. The CDR3 length is 12 residues. Germline CDR1 ENHRY, CDR2 SYGVKD. Here the sequenced sample was CD8+ T cells sorted from PBMCs, taken 15 days after the yellow fever booster vaccination. The clonotype originates from a man aged 25 to 40 who received the YFV17D yellow fever vaccine. The chain uses TRBV10-3 and TRBJ2-7; D might be TRBD2 (5 bases). The DNA of the CDR3 is TGTGCCATCACTGAGGGAGACTACGAGCAGTACTTC. Translated: CAITEGDYEQYF.